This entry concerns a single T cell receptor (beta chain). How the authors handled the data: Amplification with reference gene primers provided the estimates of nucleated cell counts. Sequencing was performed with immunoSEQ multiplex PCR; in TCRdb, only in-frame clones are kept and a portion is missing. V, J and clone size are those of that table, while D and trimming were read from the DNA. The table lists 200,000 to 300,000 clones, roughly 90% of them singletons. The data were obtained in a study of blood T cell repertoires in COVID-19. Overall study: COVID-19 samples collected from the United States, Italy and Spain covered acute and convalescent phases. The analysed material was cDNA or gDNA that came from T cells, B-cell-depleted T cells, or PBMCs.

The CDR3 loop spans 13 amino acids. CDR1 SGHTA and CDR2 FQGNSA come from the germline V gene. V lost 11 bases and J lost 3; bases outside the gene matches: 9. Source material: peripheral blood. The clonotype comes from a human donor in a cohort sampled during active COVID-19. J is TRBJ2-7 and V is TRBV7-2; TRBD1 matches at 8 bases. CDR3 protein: CASTTGGFYEQYF. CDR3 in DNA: TGTGCCTCAACAACAGGGGGGTTCTACGAGCAGTACTTC.